These 8 T cell receptor beta chains originate from one sample sequenced in a study of T cell changes during pregnancy in multiple sclerosis (dated by TCRdb to about 2019). The library was produced with the immunoSEQ multiplex PCR assay. TCRdb mirrors the immuneACCESS table, restricted to in-frame sequences. Some clones are absent from its copies; in checked studies, under half trace to an unresolved V gene, and the reason for the others is unknown. Recorded for this sample are tens of thousands of clones; just over 90% of them occurred a single time. The top ten hold 0.5% to 0.65% of the sample. The source material was CD4+ T cells from peripheral blood mononuclear cells, sampled in the third trimester of pregnancy. Every receptor here comes from a female donor with multiple sclerosis, enrolled in a pregnancy study.

The chain uses TRBV4-3 and TRBJ2-2, with 8 positions matching TRBD2. The germline CDR1 and CDR2 sequences are LGHNA and YSLEER. The J segment lost 4 bases and the V segment lost 2 bases, leaving 12 bases of the junction unmatched. The CDR3 spans 18 residues. This CDR3 is CASSQRTSGGSSTGELFF. The CDR3, as DNA: TGCGCCAGCAGCCAAAGGACCAGCGGGGGATCTAGCACCGGGGAGCTGTTTTTT.

This clone was seen a single time. The V call is TRBV29-1, the J call TRBJ2-7, with 8 bases lining up with TRBD1. This CDR3 contains 14 residues. Losses at the gene ends were 2 bases for V and 5 bases for J; bases not matched to a gene: 8. Germline assignment: CDR1 SQVTM and CDR2 ANQGSEA. The CDR3 region has the DNA TGCAGCGTTGAACGCAGGGGGCTTTTCAACGAGCAGTACTTC. Amino acid sequence: CSVERRGLFNEQYF.

The rearrangement uses TRBV7-9 and TRBJ2-3; 8 bases agree with TRBD1. V shed 1 base and J 1 base; nucleotides not matched to a gene: 1. CDR3 length: 15 amino acids. From germline, CDR1 is SEHNR and CDR2 FQNEAQ (reference sequence). The CDR3 loop is CASSLGQGRTDTQYF. The DNA for the CDR3 is TGTGCCAGCAGCTTAGGACAGGGGCGCACAGATACGCAGTATTTT.

The chain carries TRBV7-8 and TRBJ1-3, with 9 bases aligning to TRBD1. CDR3 length: 16 amino acids. V was clipped by 3 bases and J by 4 bases; unmatched bases: 7. In germline, CDR1 is SGHVS, CDR2 FQNEAQ. The CDR3 protein is CASSFVTGGGGNTIYF. In nucleotides, the CDR3 is TGTGCCAGCAGCTTTGTGACAGGGGGTGGGGGAAACACCATATATTTT.

This chain uses TRBV29-1 with TRBJ1-2, with 9 bases matching TRBD1. This CDR3 is 13 amino acids long. CDR1 and CDR2 from the germline V gene are SQVTM and ANQGSEA. Unmatched junction bases numbered 3, after V lost 3 bases and J lost 4 bases. The CDR3 coding sequence is TGCAGCGTTGACCGACAGGGGGGCTATGGCTACACCTTC. Protein: CSVDRQGGYGYTF. Filled out from reference TRBV29-1 and TRBJ1-2, the complete variable domain reads SAVISQKPSRDICQRGTSLTIQCQVDSQVTMMFWYRQQPGQSLTLIATANQGSEATYESGFVIDKFPISRPNLTFSTLTVSNMSPEDSSIYLCSVDRQGGYGYTFGSGTRLTVV.

The gene calls are TRBV2 and TRBJ1-5; TRBD1 matches at 7 bases. There are 14 residues in the CDR3. The junction had 4 bases not matched to a gene; V was cut back by 8 bases and J by 0 bases. Germline V gene sequence: CDR1 SNHLY, CDR2 FYNNEI. The CDR3 sequence: CASSTGYSNQPQHF. CDR3 nucleotides: TGTGCCAGCTCGACAGGGTATAGCAATCAGCCCCAGCATTTT.

V usage is TRBV5-4 and J usage is TRBJ2-1; 10 bases fit TRBD2. Germline CDR1 SGHNT, CDR2 YYREEE (reference sequence). V lost 5 bases and J lost 10; bases outside the gene matches: 12. The CDR3 runs to 15 residues. The CDR3 DNA is TGTGCCAGCAGGGGTGGGCTAGCGGGAGAGGGCGAGCAGTTCTTC. It translates to CASRGGLAGEGEQFF.

V gene TRBV7-3 combines with J gene TRBJ2-7; D perhaps matches TRBD1 (5 bases). Trimming stripped 5 bases from V and 1 base from J, with 15 bases between. CDR1 and CDR2 (germline): SGHTA, FQGTGA. This CDR3 is 15 amino acids long. This CDR3 reads CASSPQGGSSYEQYF. The CDR3 region has the DNA TGTGCCAGCAGCCCCCAGGGTGGATCGTCCTACGAGCAGTACTTC. Complete variable domain (other parts from reference TRBV7-3 and TRBJ2-7): GAGVSQTPSNKVTEKGKYVELRCDPISGHTALYWYRQSLGQGPEFLIYFQGTGAADDSGLPNDRFFAVRPEGSVSTLKIQRTERGDSAVYLCASSPQGGSSYEQYFGPGTRLTVT.